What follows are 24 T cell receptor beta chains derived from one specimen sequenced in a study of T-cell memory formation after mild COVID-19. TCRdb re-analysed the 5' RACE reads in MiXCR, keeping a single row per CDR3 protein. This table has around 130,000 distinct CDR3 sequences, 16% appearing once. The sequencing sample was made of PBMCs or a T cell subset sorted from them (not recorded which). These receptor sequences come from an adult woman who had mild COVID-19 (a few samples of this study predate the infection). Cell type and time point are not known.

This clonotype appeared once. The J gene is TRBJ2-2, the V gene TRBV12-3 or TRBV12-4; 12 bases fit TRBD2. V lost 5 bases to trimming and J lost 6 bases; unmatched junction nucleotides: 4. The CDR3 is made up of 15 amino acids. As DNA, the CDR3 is TGTGCCAGCAGTCCTAGCGGGAGGGCCTCCGGGGAGCTGTTTTTT. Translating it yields CASSPSGRASGELFF.

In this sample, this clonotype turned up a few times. This CDR3 reads CASSEAGGVGTEAFF. The DNA for the CDR3 is TGTGCCAGCAGTGAGGCTGGGGGGGTCGGCACTGAAGCTTTCTTT. The chain combines TRBV2 with TRBJ1-1; a possible D gene is TRBD1 (5 bases). CDR1 is SNHLY and CDR2 is FYNNEI in the germline V gene. Trimming took off 3 bases at V and 4 bases at J, with 15 bases between the two ends. CDR3 size: 15 residues.

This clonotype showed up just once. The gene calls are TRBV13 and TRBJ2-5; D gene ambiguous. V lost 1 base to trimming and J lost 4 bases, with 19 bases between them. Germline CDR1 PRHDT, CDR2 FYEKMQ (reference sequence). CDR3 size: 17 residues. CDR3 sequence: CASSLATVAGAGETQYF. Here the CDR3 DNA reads TGTGCCAGCAGCTTAGCGACGGTGGCCGGTGCCGGAGAGACCCAGTACTTC.

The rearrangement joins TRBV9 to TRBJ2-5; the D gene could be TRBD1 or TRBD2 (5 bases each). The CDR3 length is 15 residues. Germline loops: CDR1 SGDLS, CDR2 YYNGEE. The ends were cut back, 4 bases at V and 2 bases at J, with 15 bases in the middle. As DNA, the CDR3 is TGTGCCAGCAGCCCTCACCGGGACGGACAAGAGACCCAGTACTTC. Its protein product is CASSPHRDGQETQYF.

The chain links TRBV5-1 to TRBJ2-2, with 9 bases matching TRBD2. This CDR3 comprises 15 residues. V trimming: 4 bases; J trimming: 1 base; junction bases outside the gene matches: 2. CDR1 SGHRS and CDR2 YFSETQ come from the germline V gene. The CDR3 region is CASSGAGGNTGELFF. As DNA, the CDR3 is TGCGCCAGCAGCGGAGCGGGAGGGAACACCGGGGAGCTGTTTTTT.

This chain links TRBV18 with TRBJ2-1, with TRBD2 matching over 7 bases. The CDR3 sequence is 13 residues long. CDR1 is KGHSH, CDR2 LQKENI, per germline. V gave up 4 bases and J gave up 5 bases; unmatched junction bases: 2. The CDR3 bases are TGTGCCAGCTCACTAGGACTAGACAATGAGCAGTTCTTC. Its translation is CASSLGLDNEQFF.

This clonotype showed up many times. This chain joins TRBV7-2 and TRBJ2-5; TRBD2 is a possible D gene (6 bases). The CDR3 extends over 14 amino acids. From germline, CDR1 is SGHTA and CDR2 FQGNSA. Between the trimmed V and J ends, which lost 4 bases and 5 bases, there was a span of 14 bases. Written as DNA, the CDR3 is TGTGCCAGCAGCTCATCCGGGACTTGGGAGACCCAGTACTTC. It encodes CASSSSGTWETQYF.

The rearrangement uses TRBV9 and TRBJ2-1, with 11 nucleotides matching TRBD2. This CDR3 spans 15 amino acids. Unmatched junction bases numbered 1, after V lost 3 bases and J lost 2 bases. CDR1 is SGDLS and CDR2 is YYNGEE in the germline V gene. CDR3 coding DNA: TGTGCCAGCAGCGCTAGCGGGAGGCCCTACAATGAGCAGTTCTTC. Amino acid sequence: CASSASGRPYNEQFF. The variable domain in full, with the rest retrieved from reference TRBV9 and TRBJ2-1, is DSGVTQTPKHLITATGQRVTLRCSPRSGDLSVYWYQQSLDQGLQFLIQYYNGEERAKGNILERFSAQQFPDLHSELNLSSLELGDSALYFCASSASGRPYNEQFFGPGTRLTVL.

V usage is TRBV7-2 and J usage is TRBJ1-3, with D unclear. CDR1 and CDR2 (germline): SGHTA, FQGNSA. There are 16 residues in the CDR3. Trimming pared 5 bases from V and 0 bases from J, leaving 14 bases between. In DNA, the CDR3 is TGTGCCAGCAGCCGGGTGCCCTTGAGCTCTGGAAACACCATATATTTT. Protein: CASSRVPLSSGNTIYF.

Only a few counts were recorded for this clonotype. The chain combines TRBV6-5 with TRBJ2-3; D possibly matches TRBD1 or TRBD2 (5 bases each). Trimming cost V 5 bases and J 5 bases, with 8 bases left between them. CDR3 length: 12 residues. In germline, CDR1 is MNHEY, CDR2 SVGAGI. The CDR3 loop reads CASSSGGDTQYF. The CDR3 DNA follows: TGTGCCAGCAGTAGTGGGGGAGATACGCAGTATTTT.

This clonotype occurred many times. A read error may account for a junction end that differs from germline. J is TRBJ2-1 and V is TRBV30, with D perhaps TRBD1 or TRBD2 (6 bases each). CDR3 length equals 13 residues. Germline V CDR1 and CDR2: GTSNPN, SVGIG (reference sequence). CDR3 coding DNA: TGTGCCTGGAGTGCTAGTGGGGGGACACCACCCCTCTTC. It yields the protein CAWSASGGTPPLF.

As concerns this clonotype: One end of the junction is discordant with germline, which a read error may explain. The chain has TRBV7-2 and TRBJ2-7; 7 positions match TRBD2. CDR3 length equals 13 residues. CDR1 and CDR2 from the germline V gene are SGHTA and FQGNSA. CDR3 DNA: TGTGCCAGCAGCGTTAGCGGGTCCTCCGAGCAGTACTTC. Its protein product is CASSVSGSSEQYF.

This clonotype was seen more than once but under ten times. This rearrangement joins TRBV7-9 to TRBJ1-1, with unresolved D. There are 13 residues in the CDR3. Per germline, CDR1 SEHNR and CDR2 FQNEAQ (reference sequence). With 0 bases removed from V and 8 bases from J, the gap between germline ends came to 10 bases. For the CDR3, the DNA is TGTGCCAGCAGCTTAGCGATGCTGGACGAAGCTTTCTTT. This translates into CASSLAMLDEAFF. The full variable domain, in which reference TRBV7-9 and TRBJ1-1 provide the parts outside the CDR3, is DTGVSQNPRHKITKRGQNVTFRCDPISEHNRLYWYRQTLGQGPEFLTYFQNEAQLEKSRLLSDRFSAERPKGSFSTLEIQRTEQGDSAMYLCASSLAMLDEAFFGQGTRLTVV.

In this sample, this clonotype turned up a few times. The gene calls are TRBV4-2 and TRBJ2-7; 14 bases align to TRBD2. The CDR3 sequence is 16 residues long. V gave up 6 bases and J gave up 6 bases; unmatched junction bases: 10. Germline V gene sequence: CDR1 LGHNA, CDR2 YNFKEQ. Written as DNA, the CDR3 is TGTGCCAGCAGGAAGGGACTAGCGGGAGACGGGGGCGAGCAGTACTTC. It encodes CASRKGLAGDGGEQYF.

The CDR3 DNA is TGTGCCACCAGTGACCCCAGGTGGGGGGGCGAAAAACTGTTTTTT. This translates into CATSDPRWGGEKLFF. This chain connects TRBV24-1 to TRBJ1-4; D may be TRBD1 (6 bases). Germline V gives CDR1 KGHDR, CDR2 SFDVKD. With 4 bases removed from V and 8 bases from J, the gap between germline ends came to 16 bases. CDR3 length: 15 residues.

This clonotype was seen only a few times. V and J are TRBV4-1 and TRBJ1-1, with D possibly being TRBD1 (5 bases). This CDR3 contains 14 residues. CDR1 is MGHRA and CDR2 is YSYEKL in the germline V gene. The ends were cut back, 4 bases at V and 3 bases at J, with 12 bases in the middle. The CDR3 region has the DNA TGCGCCAGCAGCCCAGGGCCTCGGGACACTGAAGCTTTCTTT. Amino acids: CASSPGPRDTEAFF.

The CDR3: CASSLALAGYTDTQYF. CDR3 in DNA: TGTGCCAGCAGCTTGGCCCTAGCGGGATACACAGATACGCAGTATTTT. The chain carries TRBV5-4 and TRBJ2-3; TRBD2 agrees at 9 bases. Germline CDR1 reads SGHNT; CDR2 reads YYREEE (reference sequence). With 0 bases clipped from V and 2 bases from J, the junction kept 4 bases outside the gene matches. The CDR3 has 16 residues. Full variable domain (remainder filled in from reference TRBV5-4 and TRBJ2-3): ETGVTQSPTHLIKTRGQQVTLRCSSQSGHNTVSWYQQALGQGPQFIFQYYREEENGRGNFPPRFSGLQFPNYSSELNVNALELDDSALYLCASSLALAGYTDTQYFGPGTRLTVL.

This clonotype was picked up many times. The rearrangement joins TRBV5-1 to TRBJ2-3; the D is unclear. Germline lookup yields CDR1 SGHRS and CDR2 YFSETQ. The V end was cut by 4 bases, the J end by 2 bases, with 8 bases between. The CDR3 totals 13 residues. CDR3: CASSRAATDTQYF. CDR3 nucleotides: TGCGCCAGCAGCCGGGCCGCCACAGATACGCAGTATTTT.

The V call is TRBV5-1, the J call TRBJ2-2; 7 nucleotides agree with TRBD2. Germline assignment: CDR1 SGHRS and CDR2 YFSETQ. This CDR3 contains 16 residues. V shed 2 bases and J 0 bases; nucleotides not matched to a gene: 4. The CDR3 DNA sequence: TGCGCCAGCAGCTTCCTTAGCGGGTCGAACACCGGGGAGCTGTTTTTT. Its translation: CASSFLSGSNTGELFF.

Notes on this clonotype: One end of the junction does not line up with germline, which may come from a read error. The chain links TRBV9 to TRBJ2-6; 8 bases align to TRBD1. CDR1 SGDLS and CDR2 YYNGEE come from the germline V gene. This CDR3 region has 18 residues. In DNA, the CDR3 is TGTGCAAGCAGCACATGGGGACAGGCCGGTGGTGGGGCCAACGTCCTGACTTTC. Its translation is CASSTWGQAGGGANVLTF.

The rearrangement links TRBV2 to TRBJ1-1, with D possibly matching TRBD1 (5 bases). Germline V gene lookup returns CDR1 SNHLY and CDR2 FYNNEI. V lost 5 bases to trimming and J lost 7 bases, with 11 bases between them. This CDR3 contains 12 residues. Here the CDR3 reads CASSWTILEAFF. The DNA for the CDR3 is TGTGCCAGCAGTTGGACAATTCTTGAAGCTTTCTTT.

CDR3: CASSFSGQGHGYTF. CDR3 DNA: TGTGCCAGCAGTTTCTCGGGACAGGGCCATGGCTACACCTTC. The chain carries TRBV12-3 or TRBV12-4 and TRBJ1-2; 9 positions agree with TRBD1. The CDR3 contains 14 residues. The junction had 5 bases not matched to a gene; V was cut back by 3 bases and J by 6 bases.

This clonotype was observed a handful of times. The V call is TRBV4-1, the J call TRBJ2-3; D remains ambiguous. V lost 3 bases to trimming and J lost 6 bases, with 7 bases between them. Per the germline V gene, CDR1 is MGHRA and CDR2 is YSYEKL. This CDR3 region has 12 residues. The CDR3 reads CASSHVGDTQYF. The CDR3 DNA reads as TGCGCCAGCAGCCATGTGGGGGATACGCAGTATTTT.

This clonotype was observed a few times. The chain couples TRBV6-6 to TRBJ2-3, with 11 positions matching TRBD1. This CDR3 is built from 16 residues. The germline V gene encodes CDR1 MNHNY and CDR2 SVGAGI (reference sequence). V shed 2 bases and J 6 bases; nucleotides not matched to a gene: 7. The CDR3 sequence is CASSYEDRGLVDTQYF. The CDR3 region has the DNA TGTGCCAGCAGTTACGAGGACAGGGGGCTTGTGGATACGCAGTATTTT.